These 32 T cell receptor beta chains originate from one sample sequenced in a study of T cells in Graves' hyperthyroidism and ophthalmopathy. Amplification of TCR beta CDR3 regions used RNA as the template. In the first-round RT-PCR of the TCR CDR3, the HTBI primer set was used. TCRdb processed the multiplex PCR reads anew with MiXCR; each CDR3 protein has one entry. The repertoire includes roughly 500,000 distinct CDR3 sequences, around 15% of them detected once, and 29% sits in the top ten. Sample: blood. These receptors were collected from a woman in her 30s with Graves' ophthalmopathy.

In regard to this clonotype: A junction boundary mismatches the germline segment, possibly from a read error. This chain uses TRBV11-2 with TRBJ2-1, with D maybe TRBD2 (7 bases). Germline CDR1 SGHAT, CDR2 FQNNGV. This CDR3 region has 17 residues. CDR3 coding DNA: TGTGCCAGCAGCCCGGGGCGGAGGGCGGGGGCCTACAATGAGCAGTCCTTC. This codes for CASSPGRRAGAYNEQSF.

In this sample, this clonotype turned up many times. DNA of the CDR3: TGTGCCAGCAGTTTAGTTGTTGGTGAGCAGTTCTTC. Encoded protein: CASSLVVGEQFF. This sequence joins TRBV12-3 or TRBV12-4 and TRBJ2-1; D gene uncertain. Trimming shortened V by 1 base and J by 9 bases, and 7 bases separated the two germline ends. There are 12 residues in the CDR3.

Many counts were recorded for this clonotype. V usage is TRBV20-1 and J usage is TRBJ2-7; D unresolved. V was pared by 1 base and J by 5 bases, with 12 bases between. From germline, CDR1 is DFQATT and CDR2 SNEGSKA (reference sequence). The CDR3 is made up of 13 amino acids. CDR3 sequence (DNA): TGCAGTGCTAGAGCAGACCAGCTAAACGAGCAGTACTTC. It codes for CSARADQLNEQYF.

This clonotype was counted at least ten times. V is TRBV20-1 and J is TRBJ1-2; D unclear. Trimming pared 4 bases from V and 6 bases from J, leaving 15 bases between. From germline, CDR1 is DFQATT and CDR2 SNEGSKA (reference sequence). There are 13 residues in the CDR3. The CDR3 region is CSANPGSGDGYTF. DNA of the CDR3: TGCAGTGCTAATCCGGGATCCGGGGATGGCTACACCTTC.

This clonotype was observed at least ten times. The chain recombines TRBV28 with TRBJ2-3, with 9 bases identical to TRBD1. CDR3 length equals 16 residues. Germline-derived CDR1 and CDR2 are MDHEN and SYDVKM. Trimming cost V 8 bases and J 0 bases; bases outside gene matches: 9. The CDR3 sequence: CASEFTGGLSTDTQYF. CDR3 bases: TGTGCCAGCGAATTCACAGGGGGCCTTAGCACAGATACGCAGTATTTT.

The chain is built from TRBV6-5 and TRBJ1-6; D is perhaps TRBD1 (5 bases). The V gene lost 0 bases and the J gene lost 8 bases, with 14 bases spanning the gap. The CDR3 consists of 16 residues. The germline CDR1 and CDR2 sequences are MNHEY and SVGAGI. The CDR3 DNA follows: TGTGCCAGCAGTTACTCTTTGGGGCAGAATTATTCACCCCTCCACTTT. Its translation is CASSYSLGQNYSPLHF.

This clonotype was recorded a few times. CDR3 sequence: CAWSFGGDTEAFF. CDR3 in DNA: TGTGCCTGGAGTTTTGGGGGGGACACTGAAGCTTTCTTT. The J gene is TRBJ1-1, the V gene TRBV30; possibly TRBD1 for D (5 bases). The CDR3 totals 13 residues. Deletions cut 2 bases from V and 3 bases from J, with 10 bases between. Per the germline V gene, CDR1 is GTSNPN and CDR2 is SVGIG (reference sequence).

The V call is TRBV10-2, the J call TRBJ2-7, with TRBD1 matching over 7 bases. With V trimmed by 8 bases and J by 1 base, 5 bases remained unmatched. Germline assignment: CDR1 WSHSY and CDR2 SAAADI. The CDR3 contains 13 residues. CDR3 region: CASQTGRSYEQYF. The CDR3 DNA follows: TGCGCCAGCCAGACAGGGAGATCCTACGAGCAGTACTTC.

This clonotype has a handful of counts. The gene calls are TRBV12-3 or TRBV12-4 and TRBJ2-4; 11 bases agree with TRBD1. With 6 bases clipped from V and 7 bases from J, the junction kept 5 bases outside the gene matches. CDR3 length: 14 amino acids. The CDR3 reads CASRHRDRGNIQYF. The CDR3 bases are TGTGCCAGCAGACACCGGGACAGGGGGAACATTCAGTACTTC.

Ten or more counts support this clonotype. The chain is built from TRBV5-1 and TRBJ2-7, with 9 positions matching TRBD1. The germline CDR1 and CDR2 sequences are SGHRS and YFSETQ. The CDR3 runs to 15 residues. V shed 2 bases and J 5 bases; nucleotides not matched to a gene: 8. CDR3 sequence: CASSFTGTGRNEQYF. The CDR3 DNA reads as TGCGCCAGCAGCTTTACCGGGACAGGGAGGAACGAGCAGTACTTC.

This clonotype was seen a handful of times. The DNA for the CDR3 is TGTGCCAGCAGGCCTCGAGCGGGCCAGAGCTCCTACGAGCAGTACTTC. Amino acid sequence: CASRPRAGQSSYEQYF. The chain carries TRBV4-2 and TRBJ2-7; a weak D match, TRBD2 (6 bases). The CDR3 is 16 residues long. The germline CDR1 and CDR2 sequences are LGHNA and YNFKEQ. The V gene lost 6 bases and the J gene lost 0 bases, with 18 bases spanning the gap.

This clonotype came up many times. This sequence joins TRBV5-8 and TRBJ1-2; D possibly corresponds to TRBD1 (5 bases). V was shortened by 3 bases and J by 4 bases, with 10 bases between the two germline ends. This CDR3 is 13 amino acids long. Looked up from germline, CDR1 is SGHTS and CDR2 is YDEGEE. CDR3 amino acids: CASSYAGGYGYTF. In DNA form, the CDR3 reads TGTGCCAGCAGCTATGCGGGGGGCTATGGCTACACCTTC. The full variable domain, rest sourced from reference TRBV5-8 and TRBJ1-2, is EAGVTQSPTHLIKTRGQQATLRCSPISGHTSVYWYQQALGLGLQFLLWYDEGEERNRGNFPPRFSGRQFPNYSSELNVNALELEDSALYLCASSYAGGYGYTFGSGTRLTVV.

This clonotype was seen more than once but under ten times. The rearrangement uses TRBV20-1 and TRBJ2-4, with TRBD2 matching over 9 bases. Germline CDR1 and CDR2: DFQATT and SNEGSKA (reference sequence). V gave up 5 bases and J gave up 4 bases; unmatched junction bases: 6. This CDR3 is 14 amino acids long. For the CDR3, the DNA is TGCAGTGCTTCCGCTAGCGGGGTAAAAAACATTCAGTACTTC. Its protein is CSASASGVKNIQYF.

This clonotype came up a few times. This sequence joins TRBV3-1 and TRBJ2-7, with 7 bases fitting TRBD2. Germline V gene data show CDR1 as LGHDT and CDR2 as YNNKEL (reference sequence). Trimming removed 0 bases from V and 3 bases from J; junction bases left unmatched: 8. The CDR3 contains 16 residues. The CDR3 DNA reads as TGTGCCAGCAGCCAAGATCTGGGGGGAGGGCTCTACGAGCAGTACTTC. Protein: CASSQDLGGGLYEQYF.

This clonotype has ten or more counts. The chain uses TRBV6-1 and TRBJ2-1; maybe TRBD2 (6 bases). Deletions cut 4 bases from V and 2 bases from J, with 18 bases between. The CDR3 spans 17 residues. Germline V gene lookup returns CDR1 MNHNS and CDR2 SASEGT. The DNA of the CDR3 is TGTGCCAGCAGTGCCCCCGGGGGTGGGGGGACCTACAATGAGCAGTTCTTC. Residues: CASSAPGGGGTYNEQFF.

This clonotype has at least ten counts. This chain connects TRBV6-2 or TRBV6-3 to TRBJ2-7, with 15 bases aligning to TRBD2. With 6 bases clipped from V and 0 bases from J, the junction kept 9 bases outside the gene matches. This CDR3 is built from 18 residues. CDR1 and CDR2 from the germline V gene are MNHEY and SVGEGT. The CDR3 DNA reads TGTGCCAGCAGCACCCCCGGACTAGCGGGAGGGAGCTCCTACGAGCAGTACTTC. As protein: CASSTPGLAGGSSYEQYF.

The gene calls are TRBV18 and TRBJ2-1, with 8 positions matching TRBD1. Trimming removed 3 bases from V and 5 bases from J; junction bases left unmatched: 9. The germline V gene has CDR1 KGHSH and CDR2 LQKENI. The CDR3 length is 16 residues. The CDR3 bases are TGTGCCAGCTCACCGGACGGACAGGGAAGAAACAATGAGCAGTTCTTC. Translation: CASSPDGQGRNNEQFF.

The sample holds a few counts of this clonotype. The V call is TRBV6-1, the J call TRBJ1-2; D is undetermined. The germline V gene has CDR1 MNHNS and CDR2 SASEGT. The CDR3 is made up of 13 amino acids. With 5 bases removed from V and 12 bases from J, the gap between germline ends came to 19 bases. In DNA, the CDR3 is TGTGCCAGCAGTTATGGGTCAGGCTCCGCTAACACCTTC. It encodes CASSYGSGSANTF.

This rearrangement joins TRBV19 to TRBJ2-1, with 7 nucleotides matching TRBD1. The V and J ends lost 9 bases and 4 bases, in that order; junction bases with no gene match: 15. This CDR3 comprises 16 residues. Germline CDR1 reads LNHDA; CDR2 reads SQIVND (reference sequence). CDR3 region: CASSPVGDRGYNEQFF. Written as DNA, the CDR3 is TGTGCCAGCTCCCCGGTCGGGGACAGAGGATACAATGAGCAGTTCTTC.

This clonotype showed up many times. The gene calls are TRBV28 and TRBJ2-1, with D possibly being TRBD1 or TRBD2 (5 bases each). The germline gives CDR1 MDHEN, CDR2 SYDVKM. V lost 6 bases and J lost 8, with 23 bases in between. The CDR3 sequence is 16 residues long. The CDR3 loop is CASRISAGTYNDEQFF. The CDR3 DNA sequence: TGTGCCAGCAGGATTAGTGCCGGGACCTACAACGATGAGCAGTTCTTC.

This clonotype turned up a few times. The gene calls are TRBV12-3 or TRBV12-4 and TRBJ2-3; the D is unclear. The V and J ends lost 3 bases and 0 bases respectively, with 10 bases between them. This CDR3 is built from 15 residues. CDR3 amino acids: CASSLVGFSTDTQYF. CDR3 DNA: TGTGCCAGCAGTTTGGTCGGATTTAGCACAGATACGCAGTATTTT.

Notes on this clonotype: Compared with germline, one end of the junction differs, possibly owing to a read error. The chain combines TRBV28 with TRBJ1-1, with D tentatively TRBD1 (6 bases). Germline CDR1 and CDR2: MDHEN and SYDVKM. The CDR3 spans 17 residues. CDR3 residues: CASSHTGHSFKNTESFF. The CDR3 bases are TGTGCCAGCAGTCACACAGGGCATTCCTTTAAAAACACTGAATCTTTCTTT.

In its sample, this clonotype was seen many times. CDR3 in DNA: TGTGCCAGCACCGAAGGCGGACACCGCTCCTACAATGAGCAGTTCTTC. This translates into CASTEGGHRSYNEQFF. The chain couples TRBV28 to TRBJ2-1; D is perhaps TRBD1 (5 bases). Germline loops: CDR1 MDHEN, CDR2 SYDVKM. The CDR3 extends over 16 amino acids. V lost 7 bases and J 0 bases, leaving 16 bases between the germline ends.

The sample holds a few counts of this clonotype. The chain recombines TRBV6-5 with TRBJ2-7; D may match TRBD1 or TRBD2 (6 bases each). With 0 bases removed from V and 0 bases from J, the gap between germline ends came to 9 bases. The CDR3 has 15 residues. In germline, CDR1 is MNHEY, CDR2 SVGAGI. CDR3 coding DNA: TGTGCCAGCAGTTACTCAGGAGGGGGCTCCTACGAGCAGTACTTC. It yields the protein CASSYSGGGSYEQYF.

This clonotype came up a few times. The rearrangement links TRBV29-1 to TRBJ1-1, with 8 bases matching TRBD1. The CDR3 extends over 13 amino acids. Germline V gene data show CDR1 as SQVTM and CDR2 as ANQGSEA. V was pared by 7 bases and J by 3 bases, with 7 bases of the junction left unmatched. In DNA, the CDR3 is TGCAGCGCCGCAGGACAGGGACACACTGAAGCTTTCTTT. Residues: CSAAGQGHTEAFF.

This clonotype was found many times. As DNA, the CDR3 is TGTGCCAGCAGTTACTCCTCCGGGTTCTACGAGCAGTACTTC. Encoded protein: CASSYSSGFYEQYF. This chain joins TRBV6-5 and TRBJ2-7; D not resolved. The CDR3 extends over 14 amino acids. Trimming took off 0 bases at V and 3 bases at J, with 9 bases between the two ends. Germline V CDR1 and CDR2: MNHEY, SVGAGI.

This clonotype was counted once. The V and J genes are TRBV6-1 and TRBJ2-7; the match to TRBD1 covers 8 bases. Germline V gene data show CDR1 as MNHNS and CDR2 as SASEGT. With V trimmed by 11 bases and J by 5 bases, 11 bases remained unmatched. This CDR3 spans 13 amino acids. The CDR3 spells CAGSRDRLDEQYF. In DNA, the CDR3 is TGTGCCGGTTCTCGGGACAGGTTGGACGAGCAGTACTTC.

The V and J genes are TRBV19 and TRBJ2-1; 7 bases match TRBD2. Germline CDR1 and CDR2: LNHDA and SQIVND (reference sequence). The CDR3 runs to 15 residues. After removal of 6 bases from V and 5 bases from J, the junction contained 10 bases not matched to a gene. The CDR3 DNA sequence: TGTGCCAGTAGAGCTAGCGGAAGTCCCGACAATGAGCAGTTCTTC. This translates into CASRASGSPDNEQFF. Using reference TRBV19 and TRBJ2-1 for the parts outside the CDR3, the full variable domain is DGGITQSPKYLFRKEGQNVTLSCEQNLNHDAMYWYRQDPGQGLRLIYYSQIVNDFQKGDIAEGYSVSREKKESFPLTVTSAQKNPTAFYLCASRASGSPDNEQFFGPGTRLTVL.

This clonotype was counted a single time. A much larger clone lies one base from this, so it may be a read error. J is TRBJ2-7 and V is TRBV11-1, with a possible D match to TRBD2 (5 bases). Per germline, CDR1 SGHAT and CDR2 FQDESV (reference sequence). The CDR3 sequence is 15 residues long. This CDR3 is CASSLPSGKSYGQYF. CDR3 sequence (DNA): TGTGCCAGCAGCTTACCGTCCGGGAAATCCTACGGGCAGTACTTC.

The chain carries TRBV29-1 and TRBJ2-1, with TRBD2 as a possible D gene (6 bases). With 7 bases removed from V and 5 bases from J, the gap between germline ends came to 18 bases. Germline CDR1 SQVTM, CDR2 ANQGSEA. The CDR3 has 14 amino acids. The CDR3 protein is CSAPSGSTHNEQFF. As DNA, the CDR3 is TGCAGCGCACCGAGCGGGTCCACCCACAATGAGCAGTTCTTC.

This chain joins TRBV6-2 or TRBV6-3 and TRBJ2-2; the match to TRBD2 covers 7 bases. With 7 bases clipped from V and 0 bases from J, the junction kept 8 bases outside the gene matches. Germline V gene data show CDR1 as MNHEY and CDR2 as SVGEGT. The CDR3 loop spans 16 amino acids. The CDR3 here is CASNRRGISNTGELFF. In DNA form, the CDR3 reads TGTGCCAGCAACCGGCGGGGGATCTCGAACACCGGGGAGCTGTTTTTT.

This clonotype was counted ten times or more. The V gene is TRBV30, the J gene TRBJ2-1, with TRBD1 identical over 7 bases. Germline assignment: CDR1 GTSNPN and CDR2 SVGIG (reference sequence). The V and J ends lost 2 bases and 6 bases, in that order; junction bases with no gene match: 10. The CDR3 is 15 residues long. In DNA, the CDR3 is TGTGCCTGGAGTCCACGACAGGGCCAGACCAATGAGCAGTTCTTC. Residues: CAWSPRQGQTNEQFF.